This entry describes one T cell receptor beta chain. The CDR3 totals 11 residues. Germline CDR1 is SGHAT and CDR2 is FQNNGV. The V end was cut by 5 bases, the J end by 6 bases, with 8 bases between. The sample originates from a study of blood T cell repertoires in COVID-19. The protocol was immunoSEQ multiplex PCR, while the TCRdb copy is restricted to in-frame clones and leaves out a portion. This table holds approximately 120,000 clones, 80% to 95% found once. The rearrangement joins TRBV11-2 to TRBJ2-7, with unresolved D. The specimen was peripheral blood. The source is a man between 45 and 60 years old with COVID-19, enrolled during active disease. The CDR3 nucleotides read TGTGCCAGCAGCCCCCTAGTCGAGCAGTACTTC. It specifies CASSPLVEQYF.